Shown below are 22 T cell receptor beta chains from a single sample sequenced in a study of blood T cell repertoires in COVID-19. The assay was immunoSEQ multiplex PCR, and TCRdb's table has in-frame clones only and misses some. The sample carries 73,000 or so clones, 75% to 90% recorded once. The sequenced material came from peripheral blood. Receptor source: a man aged 30 to 45 with acute or convalescent COVID-19.

The chain is built from TRBV7-9 and TRBJ1-1; 8 bases are shared with TRBD1. V gave up 6 bases and J gave up 2 bases; unmatched junction bases: 17. CDR1 and CDR2 from the germline V gene are SEHNR and FQNEAQ (reference sequence). The CDR3 loop spans 18 amino acids. CDR3 DNA: TGTGCCAGCAGGCCAAGACAGGGGAGCCTGGGTCTTAACACTGAAGCTTTCTTT. Its protein is CASRPRQGSLGLNTEAFF.

The chain employs TRBV9 and TRBJ2-1, with D possibly TRBD2 on 6 matching bases. CDR3 length: 15 residues. CDR1 and CDR2 from the germline V gene are SGDLS and YYNGEE. Trimming took 0 bases from V and 7 from J, leaving 14 bases between them. The DNA for the CDR3 is TGTGCCAGCAGCGTAGACGGGAGAGAGAAAAATGAGCAGTTCTTC. Encoded protein: CASSVDGREKNEQFF.

The chain carries TRBV5-1 and TRBJ1-1; D ambiguous. This CDR3 comprises 16 residues. Germline loops: CDR1 SGHRS, CDR2 YFSETQ. V lost 4 bases and J lost 1, with 17 bases in between. DNA of the CDR3: TGCGCCAGCAGCGGAAAGCTGGGCATAGAGAACACTGAAGCTTTCTTT. This translates into CASSGKLGIENTEAFF.

The chain uses TRBV7-2 and TRBJ2-1, with D perhaps matching TRBD1 (6 bases). From germline, CDR1 is SGHTA and CDR2 FQGNSA. This CDR3 has 17 residues. V shed 1 base and J shed 5 bases, with 18 bases lying between them. The CDR3 loop reads CASSLDLGARFHNEQFF. In DNA form, the CDR3 reads TGTGCCAGCAGCTTAGATCTGGGGGCACGGTTCCACAATGAGCAGTTCTTC. The full variable domain, with the rest looked up from reference TRBV7-2 and TRBJ2-1, is GAGVSQSPSNKVTEKGKDVELRCDPISGHTALYWYRQSLGQGLEFLIYFQGNSAPDKSGLPSDRFSAERTGGSVSTLTIQRTQQEDSAVYLCASSLDLGARFHNEQFFGPGTRLTVL.

The chain is built from TRBV11-2 and TRBJ2-7; the D gene is possibly TRBD2 (7 bases). V was cut by 8 bases and J by 9 bases, with 17 bases left in between. In germline, CDR1 is SGHAT, CDR2 FQNNGV. The CDR3 has 12 residues. CDR3 sequence (DNA): TGTGCCAGCTCGGGGGGCTTCTTGCGGCAGTACTTC. Translating it yields CASSGGFLRQYF.

V gene TRBV28 combines with J gene TRBJ2-5, with 7 nucleotides matching TRBD1. CDR1 is MDHEN, CDR2 SYDVKM, per germline. The CDR3 has 14 amino acids. V trimming: 10 bases; J trimming: 4 bases; junction bases outside the gene matches: 12. CDR3 sequence (DNA): TGTGCCACCAATGGAGTTTACAGGGGAGAGACCCAGTACTTC. Amino acid sequence: CATNGVYRGETQYF.

The chain couples TRBV9 to TRBJ1-6, with a weak D call TRBD1 (6 bases). CDR3 length equals 15 residues. Germline values: CDR1 SGDLS, CDR2 YYNGEE. Deletions cut 3 bases from V and 6 bases from J, with 13 bases between. The CDR3 loop reads CASSEEDRINSPLHF. CDR3 sequence (DNA): TGTGCCAGCAGCGAGGAGGACAGAATTAATTCACCCCTCCACTTT.

V and J are TRBV6-5 and TRBJ1-4, with a weak D call TRBD1 (5 bases). The CDR3 runs 15 residues. Germline CDR1 and CDR2: MNHEY and SVGAGI. V was pared by 6 bases and J by 5 bases, with 16 bases between. DNA for the CDR3: TGTGCCAGCAGGACAGACAGTTCCCTGAATGAAAAACTGTTTTTT. This sequence encodes CASRTDSSLNEKLFF.

V gene TRBV10-3 combines with J gene TRBJ1-4; D unclear. V dropped 5 bases and J dropped 0 bases, with 7 bases sitting between them. Germline loops: CDR1 ENHRY, CDR2 SYGVKD. CDR3 length: 14 amino acids. CDR3 in DNA: TGTGCCATCAGTCGGACTGCAACTAATGAAAAACTGTTTTTT. Protein product: CAISRTATNEKLFF.

The rearrangement links TRBV7-9 to TRBJ2-3; TRBD2 might be the D (5 bases). Deletions cut 1 base from V and 0 bases from J, with 14 bases between. There are 17 residues in the CDR3. Per the germline V gene, CDR1 is SEHNR and CDR2 is FQNEAQ (reference sequence). In nucleotides, the CDR3 is TGTGCCAGCAGCTTAGTTTCACTAGGACCTAGCACAGATACGCAGTATTTT. Protein: CASSLVSLGPSTDTQYF.

This clone has a single count. For the CDR3, the DNA is TGTGCCAGCAGTTACGTACAGGTCAGCGAGCAGTACTTC. Translating gives CASSYVQVSEQYF. This rearrangement joins TRBV6-2 or TRBV6-3 to TRBJ2-7; TRBD1 might be the D (5 bases). The V gene lost 2 bases and the J gene lost 6 bases, with 11 bases spanning the gap. CDR1 is MNHEY, CDR2 SVGEGT, per germline. CDR3 length equals 13 residues.

This chain joins TRBV7-9 and TRBJ2-1; 11 nucleotides align to TRBD1. The CDR3 is made up of 15 amino acids. The V gene end was trimmed by 0 bases and the J gene end by 11 bases; junction bases not matched to a gene: 6. From germline, CDR1 is SEHNR and CDR2 FQNEAQ (reference sequence). For the CDR3, the DNA is TGTGCCAGCAGCTTAGCCCGGACAGGGGGCAGTAAGCAGTTCTTC. This encodes CASSLARTGGSKQFF.

The J gene is TRBJ2-7, the V gene TRBV5-1, with 8 bases identical to TRBD2. Germline V lookup: CDR1 SGHRS, CDR2 YFSETQ. CDR3 size: 13 residues. The junction had 1 base not matched to a gene; V was cut back by 0 bases and J by 5 bases. The CDR3: CASSLGSGNEQYF. In DNA, the CDR3 is TGCGCCAGCAGCTTGGGTAGCGGGAACGAGCAGTACTTC.

The genes are TRBV4-1 and TRBJ2-3; 9 nucleotides agree with TRBD2. V shed 4 bases, J shed 1 base, and the junction held 3 bases outside the gene matches. Germline V CDR1 and CDR2: MGHRA, YSYEKL. CDR3 length: 15 amino acids. Here the CDR3 reads CASSLERGGTDTQYF. CDR3 DNA: TGCGCCAGCAGCCTCGAGCGGGGGGGCACAGATACGCAGTATTTT.

The chain uses TRBV28 and TRBJ2-7; D is possibly TRBD1 (5 bases). Germline CDR1 is MDHEN and CDR2 is SYDVKM. Trimming stripped 8 bases from V and 5 bases from J, with 19 bases between. The CDR3 is 14 residues long. CDR3 coding DNA: TGTGCCAGCTGCTTAGGGGAAGGGGCCCACGAGCAGTACTTC. Residues: CASCLGEGAHEQYF.

The rearrangement uses TRBV11-2 and TRBJ2-1, with 8 bases matching TRBD1. There are 12 residues in the CDR3. V dropped 3 bases and J dropped 10; count of bases not matched to a gene: 2. Germline assignment: CDR1 SGHAT and CDR2 FQNNGV. CDR3: CASSFGDREQFF. The CDR3 DNA reads TGTGCCAGCAGCTTCGGGGACAGGGAGCAGTTCTTC.

The gene calls are TRBV4-1 and TRBJ1-5, with D tentatively TRBD1 (6 bases). CDR1 and CDR2 from the germline V gene are MGHRA and YSYEKL. This CDR3 has 17 amino acids. Between the trimmed V and J ends, which lost 5 bases and 5 bases, there was a span of 22 bases. CDR3 DNA: TGCGCCAGCAGCAACCCCCAGGGGAGCTTGGGGGATCAGCCCCAGCATTTT. Translation gives CASSNPQGSLGDQPQHF.

The chain uses TRBV20-1 and TRBJ1-2, with no clear D. The germline CDR1 and CDR2 sequences are DFQATT and SNEGSKA (reference sequence). CDR3 size: 11 residues. Between the trimmed V and J ends, which lost 0 bases and 8 bases, there was a span of 7 bases. The CDR3 nucleotides are TGCAGTGCTAGAGATCTTGGCGGCTACACCTTC. Translating it yields CSARDLGGYTF.

The V call is TRBV7-9, the J call TRBJ2-7; 8 bases fit TRBD2. The CDR3 is made up of 15 amino acids. The ends lost 5 bases at V and 0 bases at J; junction bases unmatched: 6. From germline, CDR1 is SEHNR and CDR2 FQNEAQ (reference sequence). CDR3 sequence (DNA): TGTGCCAGCAGCCCCACTAGCGGATTCTCCTACGAGCAGTACTTC. Translating it yields CASSPTSGFSYEQYF.

This clone has only a few counts. The rearrangement links TRBV30 to TRBJ1-3, with D perhaps matching TRBD1 (5 bases). Germline CDR1 is GTSNPN and CDR2 is SVGIG (reference sequence). CDR3 length: 14 amino acids. Trimming took off 7 bases at V and 2 bases at J, with 15 bases between the two ends. CDR3 residues: CASNLDTPGNTIYF. CDR3 DNA: TGTGCCTCCAACCTGGACACTCCTGGAAACACCATATATTTT.

J is TRBJ2-7 and V is TRBV4-3; 8 bases map to TRBD2. Germline-derived CDR1 and CDR2 are LGHNA and YSLEER. The V gene end was trimmed by 0 bases and the J gene end by 3 bases; junction bases not matched to a gene: 1. The CDR3 covers 14 residues. Here the CDR3 reads CASSQDREGYEQYF. DNA of the CDR3: TGCGCCAGCAGCCAAGACCGGGAGGGCTACGAGCAGTACTTC.

This sequence joins TRBV5-6 and TRBJ2-5; possible D gene TRBD1, 6 bases. The CDR3 is 15 residues long. Trimming cost V 4 bases and J 1 base, with 14 bases left between them. Germline CDR1 reads SGHDT; CDR2 reads YYEEEE. CDR3 in amino acids: CASSGRTGFQETQYF. For the CDR3, the DNA is TGTGCCAGCAGCGGCCGAACAGGGTTCCAAGAGACCCAGTACTTC.